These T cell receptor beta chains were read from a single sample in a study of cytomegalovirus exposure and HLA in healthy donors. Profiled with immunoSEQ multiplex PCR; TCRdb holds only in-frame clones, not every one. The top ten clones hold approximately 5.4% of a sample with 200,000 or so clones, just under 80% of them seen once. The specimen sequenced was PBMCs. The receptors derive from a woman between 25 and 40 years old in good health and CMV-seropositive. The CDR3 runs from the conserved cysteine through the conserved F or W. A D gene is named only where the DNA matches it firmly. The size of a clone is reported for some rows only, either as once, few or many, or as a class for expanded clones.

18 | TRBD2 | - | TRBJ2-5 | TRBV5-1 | CASSLGLAGGRGQETQYF | TGCGCCAGCAGCTTGGGACTAGCGGGAGGCCGGGGCCAAGAGACCCAGTACTTC
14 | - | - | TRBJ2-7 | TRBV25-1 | CASRGPGRGYEQYF | TGTGCCAGCAGAGGACCGGGTCGGGGCTACGAGCAGTACTTC
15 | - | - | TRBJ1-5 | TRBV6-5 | CASSYSKGGNQPQHF | TGTGCCAGCAGTTACTCGAAAGGGGGCAATCAGCCCCAGCATTTT
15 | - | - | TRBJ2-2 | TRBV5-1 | CASSLRGYGTGELFF | TGCGCCAGCAGCTTGAGGGGATATGGCACCGGGGAGCTGTTTTTT
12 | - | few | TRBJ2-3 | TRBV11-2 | CASSQTIDTQYF | TGTGCCAGCAGCCAGACTATTGATACGCAGTATTTT
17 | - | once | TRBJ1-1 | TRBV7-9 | CASSLAPGLKMNTEAFF | TGTGCCAGCAGCTTGGCACCGGGACTTAAGATGAACACTGAAGCTTTCTTT
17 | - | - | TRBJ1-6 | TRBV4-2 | CASSQDSEDSYNSPLHF | TGTGCCAGCAGCCAAGATAGTGAGGACTCCTATAATTCACCCCTCCACTTT
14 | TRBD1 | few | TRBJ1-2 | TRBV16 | CASSQSVTGVGYTF | TGTGCCAGCAGCCAATCTGTGACAGGGGTTGGCTACACCTTC
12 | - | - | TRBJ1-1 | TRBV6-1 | CASRTEDTEAFF | TGTGCCAGCAGGACAGAAGACACTGAAGCTTTCTTT
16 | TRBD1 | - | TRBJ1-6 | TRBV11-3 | CASSLGPGTANSPLHF | TGTGCCAGCAGCTTGGGGCCCGGGACAGCTAATTCCCCCCTCCACTTT